By its share, the clone carrying this T cell receptor (beta chain) is medium-sized. Its antigen is unidentified. In germline, CDR1 is ENHRY, CDR2 SYGVKD. The CDR3 is 15 amino acids. The V end lost 6 bases, the J end lost 7 bases, and 21 bases lay between the germline ends. The entry originates in a study of siplizumab effects on memory and regulatory T cells. The study's findings and limits: Of the proliferating CD4+ or CD8+ clones, roughly 75-96% lacked a naive or memory phenotype that could be assigned. Siplizumab caused a significant drop in alloreactive sequences traceable to unstimulated CD4+ memory cells.

Assay: immunoSEQ multiplex PCR; the TCRdb copy retains only in-frame clones and omits some. The sample records about 14,000 clones, almost 50% being singletons. In the mixed lymphocyte reaction, cells were cocultured for 5 to 6 days at 37°C. The chain couples TRBV10-3 to TRBJ1-2; D ambiguous. This clonotype was obtained from a human donor in good health; the cells came from an allogeneic mixed lymphocyte reaction. The sample consisted of CFSE-low (dividing) CD4+ T cells sorted from an allogeneic mixed lymphocyte reaction. Here the CDR3 DNA reads TGTGCCATCAGGGTTTCCGACGGGGTAAAGGGTGGCTACACCTTC. Translation gives CAIRVSDGVKGGYTF.